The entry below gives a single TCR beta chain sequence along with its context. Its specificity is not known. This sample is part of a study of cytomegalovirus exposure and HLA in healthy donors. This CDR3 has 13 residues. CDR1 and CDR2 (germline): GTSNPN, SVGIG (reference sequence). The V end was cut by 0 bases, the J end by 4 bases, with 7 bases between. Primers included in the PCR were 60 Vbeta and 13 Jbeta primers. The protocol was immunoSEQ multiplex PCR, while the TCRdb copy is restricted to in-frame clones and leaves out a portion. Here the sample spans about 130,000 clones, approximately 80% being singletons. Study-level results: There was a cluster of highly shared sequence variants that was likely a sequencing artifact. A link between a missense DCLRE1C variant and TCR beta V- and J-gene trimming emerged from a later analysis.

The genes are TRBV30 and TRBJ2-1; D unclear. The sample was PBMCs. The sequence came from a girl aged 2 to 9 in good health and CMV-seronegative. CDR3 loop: CAWSVLGYNEQFF. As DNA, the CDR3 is TGTGCCTGGAGTGTACTCGGGTACAATGAGCAGTTCTTC. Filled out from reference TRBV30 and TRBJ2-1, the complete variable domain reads SQTIHQWPATLVQPVGSPLSLECTVEGTSNPNLYWYRQAAGRGLQLLFYSVGIGQISSEVPQNLSASRPQDRQFILSSKKLLLSDSGFYLCAWSVLGYNEQFFGPGTRLTVL.